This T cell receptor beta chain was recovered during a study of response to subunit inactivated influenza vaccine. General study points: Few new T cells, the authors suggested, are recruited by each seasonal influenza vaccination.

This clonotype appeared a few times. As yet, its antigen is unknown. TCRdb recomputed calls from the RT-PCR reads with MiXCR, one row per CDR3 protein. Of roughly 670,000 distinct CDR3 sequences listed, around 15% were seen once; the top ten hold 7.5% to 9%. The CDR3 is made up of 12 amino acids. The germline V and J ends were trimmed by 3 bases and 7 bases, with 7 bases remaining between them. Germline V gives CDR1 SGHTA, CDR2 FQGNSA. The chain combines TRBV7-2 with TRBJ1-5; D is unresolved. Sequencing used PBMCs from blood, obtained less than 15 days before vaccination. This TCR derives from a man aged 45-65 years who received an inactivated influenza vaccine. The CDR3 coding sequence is TGTGCCAGCAGCTTTATGAACCAGCCCCAGCATTTT. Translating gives CASSFMNQPQHF.